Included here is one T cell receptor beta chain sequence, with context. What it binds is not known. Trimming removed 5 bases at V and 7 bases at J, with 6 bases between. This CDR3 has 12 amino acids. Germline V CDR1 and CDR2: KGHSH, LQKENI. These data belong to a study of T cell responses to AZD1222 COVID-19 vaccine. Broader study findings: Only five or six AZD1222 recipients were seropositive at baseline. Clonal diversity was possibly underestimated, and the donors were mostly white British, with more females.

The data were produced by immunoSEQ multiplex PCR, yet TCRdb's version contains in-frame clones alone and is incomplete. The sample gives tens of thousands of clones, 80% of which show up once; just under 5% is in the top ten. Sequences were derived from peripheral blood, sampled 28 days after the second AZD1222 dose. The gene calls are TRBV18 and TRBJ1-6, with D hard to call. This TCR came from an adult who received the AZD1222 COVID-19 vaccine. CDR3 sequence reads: CASSTENSPLHF. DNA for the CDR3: TGTGCCAGCTCAACAGAAAATTCACCCCTCCACTTT.